The 20 T cell receptor beta chains below come from one sample, sequenced in a study of T cells in Graves' hyperthyroidism and ophthalmopathy (dated by TCRdb to between 2018 and 2021). Receptors were amplified or captured by multiplex PCR. The run used an Illumina HiSeq 2000. Amplification of TCR beta CDR3 regions was carried out from RNA transcripts. For the first round of RT-PCR on the TCR CDR3, the HTBI primer set was used together with the Qiagen OneStep RT-PCR kit. TCRdb passed the public sequencing reads through fastp at Q25 and MiXCR, retaining productive beta sequences. Rows merge per CDR3 protein into single entries with the most common DNA and genes. The sample has hundreds of thousands of distinct CDR3 sequences on record, less than 25% of them singletons. The ten largest clonotypes hold over 30% of the sample. What was sequenced was blood. These receptors were collected from a young man with Graves' ophthalmopathy.

At least ten counts were recorded for this clonotype. This sequence joins TRBV27 and TRBJ1-1; the D gene is possibly TRBD1 (5 bases). The V gene's germline CDR1 is MNHEY and CDR2 SMNVEV (reference sequence). Trimming shortened V by 2 bases and J by 1 base, and 11 bases separated the two germline ends. The CDR3 is made up of 15 amino acids. CDR3: CASSLRTGTNTEAFF. The CDR3 nucleotides read TGTGCCAGCAGTTTACGCACAGGAACGAACACTGAAGCTTTCTTT.

The chain employs TRBV30 and TRBJ2-7; D might be TRBD2 (5 bases). Deletions cut 4 bases from V and 5 bases from J, with 18 bases between. Germline loops: CDR1 GTSNPN, CDR2 SVGIG (reference sequence). This CDR3 has 14 amino acids. The CDR3, as DNA: TGTGCCTGGAATAAAATGGGCGGGCCACACGAGCAGTACTTC. Translation: CAWNKMGGPHEQYF.

The chain uses TRBV20-1 and TRBJ2-7; possibly TRBD1 for D (6 bases). Germline V gene data show CDR1 as DFQATT and CDR2 as SNEGSKA (reference sequence). V was cut by 5 bases and J by 2 bases, with 10 bases left in between. CDR3 length: 12 amino acids. This CDR3 is CSAYREPYEQYF. CDR3 sequence (DNA): TGCAGTGCTTACAGGGAACCCTACGAGCAGTACTTC.

In its sample, this clonotype was seen a few times. The chain couples TRBV19 to TRBJ2-1, with unresolved D. From germline, CDR1 is LNHDA and CDR2 SQIVND (reference sequence). Trimming shortened V by 7 bases and J by 3 bases, and 10 bases separated the two germline ends. CDR3 length equals 13 residues. CDR3: CASTRIGYNEQFF. The CDR3 DNA follows: TGTGCCAGTACCCGGATCGGCTACAATGAGCAGTTCTTC.

This clonotype was detected a few times. This rearrangement joins TRBV20-1 to TRBJ2-6, with 9 bases matching TRBD2. Germline CDR1 and CDR2: DFQATT and SNEGSKA (reference sequence). The CDR3 has 19 amino acids. Trimming cost V 3 bases and J 3 bases; bases outside gene matches: 15. As DNA, the CDR3 is TGCAGTGCTAGCGGGATATTGGTAGCGGGAGTGGGTGGGGCCAACGTCCTGACTTTC. Encoded protein: CSASGILVAGVGGANVLTF.

On this clonotype: This may arise from a read error, as a much more abundant clone is one base away. The rearrangement uses TRBV30 and TRBJ2-7, with a tentative D call TRBD2 (5 bases). Deletions cut 5 bases from V and 4 bases from J, with 12 bases between. Per germline, CDR1 GTSNPN and CDR2 SVGIG (reference sequence). The CDR3 length is 12 residues. CDR3 coding DNA: TGTGCCTGGGGCAGCCCGGGGTACGAGCAGTACTTC. Translating it yields CAWGSPGYEQYF. Full variable domain (rest looked up from reference TRBV30 and TRBJ2-7): SQTIHQWPATLVQPVGSPLSLECTVEGTSNPNLYWYRQAAGRGLQLLFYSVGIGQISSEVPQNLSASRPQDRQFILSSKKLLLSDSGFYLCAWGSPGYEQYFGPGTRLTVT.

This clonotype was seen more than once but under ten times. As DNA, the CDR3 is TGTGCCAGCAGCTCCCAGGACACTGGAAACACCATATATTTT. This translates into CASSSQDTGNTIYF. V and J are TRBV7-9 and TRBJ1-3; maybe TRBD1 (5 bases). This CDR3 comprises 14 residues. Germline loops: CDR1 SEHNR, CDR2 FQNEAQ (reference sequence). The V and J ends lost 4 bases and 2 bases respectively, with 9 bases between them.

This clonotype has just a few counts. The V and J genes are TRBV3-1 and TRBJ2-1, with TRBD2 matching over 11 bases. CDR1 and CDR2 (germline): LGHDT, YNNKEL (reference sequence). V trimming: 4 bases; J trimming: 12 bases; junction bases outside the gene matches: 8. CDR3 length: 14 residues. The CDR3 nucleotides are TGTGCCAGCAGCCGGGGTAGCGGGAGGGCGGGGCAGTTCTTC. It translates to CASSRGSGRAGQFF.

At least ten counts were recorded for this clonotype. The chain carries TRBV18 and TRBJ2-5, with TRBD1 matching 10 bases. The CDR3 extends over 15 amino acids. V was clipped by 3 bases and J by 5 bases; unmatched bases: 6. Germline V gene lookup returns CDR1 KGHSH and CDR2 LQKENI. In DNA form, the CDR3 reads TGTGCCAGCTCACCCGACAGGGGGCTAGGGGAGACCCAGTACTTC. Translated: CASSPDRGLGETQYF.

J is TRBJ2-3 and V is TRBV29-1; 12 bases fit TRBD2. Germline CDR1 and CDR2: SQVTM and ANQGSEA. CDR3 length: 15 amino acids. The V gene end was trimmed by 7 bases and the J gene end by 6 bases; junction bases not matched to a gene: 11. CDR3 amino acids: CSGCLAGGPSDTQYF. DNA for the CDR3: TGCAGCGGATGCCTAGCGGGAGGGCCATCGGATACGCAGTATTTT.

The chain carries TRBV7-6 and TRBJ2-1, with D maybe TRBD1 (6 bases). V lost 3 bases, J lost 9 bases, and 9 bases lay in between. The CDR3 is 12 residues long. The germline gives CDR1 SGHVS, CDR2 FNYEAQ. The DNA for the CDR3 is TGTGCCAGCAGCTTCGGGACACCTGAGCAGTTCTTC. It codes for CASSFGTPEQFF.

This clonotype has more than one count but fewer than ten. The V call is TRBV9, the J call TRBJ2-7; 7 bases map to TRBD1. Per germline, CDR1 SGDLS and CDR2 YYNGEE. The CDR3 is made up of 16 amino acids. J was trimmed by 3 bases and V by 3 bases; bases with no gene match: 12. CDR3 nucleotide sequence: TGTGCCAGCAGCGCTGGTAATACAGGGGCCTACTACGAGCAGTACTTC. Protein product: CASSAGNTGAYYEQYF.

The rearrangement joins TRBV11-2 to TRBJ2-4; D gene unclear. Germline V gene lookup returns CDR1 SGHAT and CDR2 FQNNGV. The ends were cut back, 0 bases at V and 1 base at J, with 7 bases in the middle. The CDR3 covers 15 residues. CDR3 residues: CASSLDWVAKNIQYF. The CDR3 nucleotides read TGTGCCAGCAGCTTAGATTGGGTGGCCAAAAACATTCAGTACTTC. Full variable domain (outside the CDR3, taken from reference TRBV11-2 and TRBJ2-4): EAGVAQSPRYKIIEKRQSVAFWCNPISGHATLYWYQQILGQGPKLLIQFQNNGVVDDSQLPKDRFSAERLKGVDSTLKIQPAKLEDSAVYLCASSLDWVAKNIQYFGAGTRLSVL.

CDR3 bases: TGTGCCAGCAGCTCCCACAGGTCCCCAAGGGACACTGAAGCTTTCTTT. As protein: CASSSHRSPRDTEAFF. The rearrangement uses TRBV11-3 and TRBJ1-1, with a tentative D call TRBD1 (5 bases). Trimming took off 4 bases at V and 3 bases at J, with 18 bases between the two ends. The germline V gene encodes CDR1 SGHNT and CDR2 YENEEA. CDR3 length equals 16 residues.

This chain links TRBV29-1 with TRBJ1-2; no reliable D call. The CDR3 consists of 11 residues. V was clipped by 5 bases and J by 6 bases, with 10 bases between them. Germline V CDR1 and CDR2: SQVTM, ANQGSEA. CDR3 bases: TGCAGCGTTTACGTACGGGATGGCTACACCTTC. Amino acid sequence: CSVYVRDGYTF.

This clonotype appeared many times. The genes are TRBV6-1 and TRBJ2-7, with 13 bases lining up with TRBD2. V lost 6 bases to trimming and J lost 1 base; unmatched junction nucleotides: 3. The CDR3 sequence is 15 residues long. Germline V gene lookup returns CDR1 MNHNS and CDR2 SASEGT. CDR3 nucleotides: TGTGCCAGCAGGGAGGGACTAGCGGGATCCTACGAGCAGTACTTC. The encoded protein is CASREGLAGSYEQYF.

In this sample, this clonotype turned up many times. This chain joins TRBV28 and TRBJ1-2; no firm D call. The CDR3 is 14 residues long. Germline CDR1 is MDHEN and CDR2 is SYDVKM. Trimming shortened V by 4 bases and J by 1 base, and 10 bases separated the two germline ends. The CDR3 sequence: CASSYNGINYGYTF. The DNA for the CDR3 is TGTGCCAGCAGTTATAACGGGATTAACTATGGCTACACCTTC.

This clonotype has a single count. V and J are TRBV10-3 and TRBJ2-1; the D gene could be TRBD1 or TRBD2 (5 bases each). Per germline, CDR1 ENHRY and CDR2 SYGVKD. V was shortened by 3 bases and J by 8 bases, with 17 bases between the two germline ends. This CDR3 has 15 amino acids. The CDR3 region is CAISDPGTQDYEQFF. CDR3 bases: TGTGCCATCAGTGACCCCGGGACGCAGGACTATGAGCAGTTCTTC.

This clonotype was seen only a few times. The genes are TRBV15 and TRBJ2-3; D gene unclear. Germline values: CDR1 LNHNV, CDR2 YYDKDF (reference sequence). V gave up 0 bases and J gave up 3 bases, with 10 bases separating them. CDR3 length equals 15 residues. The DNA for the CDR3 is TGTGCCACCAGCAGAGATGCGGTAGCAACAGATACGCAGTATTTT. This gives the protein CATSRDAVATDTQYF.

This clonotype was seen many times. This rearrangement joins TRBV11-1 to TRBJ2-1; D is uncertain. Germline CDR1 is SGHAT and CDR2 is FQDESV (reference sequence). The CDR3 totals 15 residues. The V end was cut by 3 bases, the J end by 4 bases, with 13 bases between. CDR3 protein: CASSLLAAVYNEQFF. For the CDR3, the DNA is TGTGCCAGCAGCTTGCTCGCAGCCGTGTACAATGAGCAGTTCTTC.